The entry that follows covers one T cell receptor (beta chain) sequence. The data derive from a study of blood T cell repertoires in COVID-19. Across the study: Samples of COVID-19 (acute and convalescent) were obtained from the United States, Italy and Spain. From T cells, B-cell-depleted T cells, or PBMCs came the material, which was cDNA or gDNA.

Study processing details: Estimated nucleated cell counts came from reference gene primer amplification. TCRdb keeps only in-frame clones here, not all; method: immunoSEQ multiplex PCR. For V, J and clone size, that table is used; D and trimming come from the DNA. The sample contains 70,000 to 95,000 clones, about 81% of which appear only once. J was trimmed by 3 bases and V by 3 bases; bases with no gene match: 5. CDR3 length: 16 residues. The germline CDR1 and CDR2 sequences are SNHLY and FYNNEI. The specimen sequenced was peripheral blood. V is TRBV2 and J is TRBJ2-2; 9 bases are shared with TRBD1. The receptor was isolated from a human donor in a cohort sampled during active COVID-19. The CDR3 nucleotides read TGTGCCAGCAGTGATAGGGGGACAGGGTACACCGGGGAGCTGTTTTTT. Translation gives CASSDRGTGYTGELFF. The full variable domain, rest sourced from reference TRBV2 and TRBJ2-2, is EPEVTQTPSHQVTQMGQEVILRCVPISNHLYFYWYRQILGQKVEFLVSFYNNEISEKSEIFDDQFSVERPDGSNFTLKIRSTKLEDSAMYFCASSDRGTGYTGELFFGEGSRLTVL.